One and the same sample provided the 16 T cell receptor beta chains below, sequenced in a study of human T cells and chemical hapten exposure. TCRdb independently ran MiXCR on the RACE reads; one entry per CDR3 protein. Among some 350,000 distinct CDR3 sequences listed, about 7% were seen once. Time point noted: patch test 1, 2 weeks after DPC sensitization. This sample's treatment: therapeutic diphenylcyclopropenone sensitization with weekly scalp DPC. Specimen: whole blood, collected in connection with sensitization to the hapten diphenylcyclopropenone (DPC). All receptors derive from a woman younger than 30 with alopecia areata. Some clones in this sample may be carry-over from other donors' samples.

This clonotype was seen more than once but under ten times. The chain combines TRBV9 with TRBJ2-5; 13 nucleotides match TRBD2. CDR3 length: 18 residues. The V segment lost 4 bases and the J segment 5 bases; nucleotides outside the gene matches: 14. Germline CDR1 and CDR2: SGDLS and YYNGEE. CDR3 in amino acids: CASSTGTSGEFTPETQYF. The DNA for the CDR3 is TGTGCCAGCAGCACCGGGACTAGCGGGGAATTCACCCCCGAGACCCAGTACTTC.

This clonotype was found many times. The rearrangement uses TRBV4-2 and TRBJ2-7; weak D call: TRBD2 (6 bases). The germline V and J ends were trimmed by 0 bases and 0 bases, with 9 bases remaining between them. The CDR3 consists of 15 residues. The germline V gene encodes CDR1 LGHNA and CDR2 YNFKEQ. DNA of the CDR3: TGTGCCAGCAGCCAAGATTGGAGGGACTCCTACGAGCAGTACTTC. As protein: CASSQDWRDSYEQYF.

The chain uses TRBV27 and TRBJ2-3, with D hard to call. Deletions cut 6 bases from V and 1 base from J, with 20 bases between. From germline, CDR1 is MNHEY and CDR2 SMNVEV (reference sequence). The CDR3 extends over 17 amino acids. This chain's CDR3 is CASSTNRARGGTDTQYF. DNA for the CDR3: TGTGCCAGCAGCACTAATCGAGCTCGTGGGGGCACAGATACGCAGTATTTT.

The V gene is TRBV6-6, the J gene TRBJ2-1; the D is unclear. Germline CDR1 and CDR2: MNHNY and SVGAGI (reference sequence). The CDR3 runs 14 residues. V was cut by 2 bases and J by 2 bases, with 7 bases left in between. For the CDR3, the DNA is TGTGCCAGCAGTTACCACCAAGCCTACAATGAGCAGTTCTTC. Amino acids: CASSYHQAYNEQFF.

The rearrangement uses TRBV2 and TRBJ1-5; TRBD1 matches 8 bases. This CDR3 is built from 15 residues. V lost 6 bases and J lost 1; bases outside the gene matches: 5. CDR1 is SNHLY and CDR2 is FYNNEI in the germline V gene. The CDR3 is CASSGDRGSNQPQHF. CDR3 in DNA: TGTGCCAGCAGCGGTGACAGGGGAAGCAATCAGCCCCAGCATTTT.

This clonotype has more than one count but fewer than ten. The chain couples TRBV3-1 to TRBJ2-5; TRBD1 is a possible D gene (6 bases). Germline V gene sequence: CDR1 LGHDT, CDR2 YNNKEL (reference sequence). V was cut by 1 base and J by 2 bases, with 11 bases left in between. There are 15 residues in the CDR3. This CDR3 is CASSQGWTAQETQYF. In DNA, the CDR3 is TGTGCCAGCAGCCAAGGCTGGACAGCTCAAGAGACCCAGTACTTC.

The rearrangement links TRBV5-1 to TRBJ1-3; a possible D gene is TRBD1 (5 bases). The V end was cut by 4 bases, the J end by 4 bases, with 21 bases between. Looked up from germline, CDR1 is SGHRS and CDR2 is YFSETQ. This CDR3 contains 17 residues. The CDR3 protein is CASSPRTGPQGGNTIYF. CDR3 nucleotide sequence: TGCGCCAGCAGCCCACGGACGGGGCCTCAAGGAGGAAACACCATATATTTT.

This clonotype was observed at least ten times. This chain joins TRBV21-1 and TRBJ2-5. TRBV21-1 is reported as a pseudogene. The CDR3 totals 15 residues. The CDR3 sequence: CASSKVCLNQETQYF. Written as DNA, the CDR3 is TGTGCCAGCAGCAAAGTTTGCTTGAACCAAGAGACCCAGTACTTC.

The CDR3 coding sequence is TGTGCCAGCTCCCTGGGTGCGGACAGGGGGCAGGGAGATGAGCAGTTCTTC. Its protein is CASSLGADRGQGDEQFF. The V and J genes are TRBV12-3 or TRBV12-4 and TRBJ2-1; TRBD1 matches at 11 bases. This CDR3 is 17 amino acids long. Trimming cost V 8 bases and J 8 bases; bases outside gene matches: 17.

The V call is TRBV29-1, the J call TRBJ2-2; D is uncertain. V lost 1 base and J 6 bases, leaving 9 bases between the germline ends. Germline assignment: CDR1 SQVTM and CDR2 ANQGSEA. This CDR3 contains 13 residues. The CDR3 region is CSVEVSRAGELFF. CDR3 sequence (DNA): TGCAGCGTTGAAGTTTCGCGTGCCGGGGAGCTGTTTTTT.

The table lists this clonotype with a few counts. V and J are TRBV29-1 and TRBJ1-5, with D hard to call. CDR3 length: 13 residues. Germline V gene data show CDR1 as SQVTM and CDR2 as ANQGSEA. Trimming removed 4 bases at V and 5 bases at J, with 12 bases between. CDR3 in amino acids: CSVANQRHQPQHF. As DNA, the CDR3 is TGCAGCGTTGCTAATCAGCGTCATCAGCCCCAGCATTTT.

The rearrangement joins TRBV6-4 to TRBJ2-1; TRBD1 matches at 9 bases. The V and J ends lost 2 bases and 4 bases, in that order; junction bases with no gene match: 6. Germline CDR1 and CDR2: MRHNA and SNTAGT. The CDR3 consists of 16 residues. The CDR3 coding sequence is TGTGCCAGCAGTGACATCGGGACAGGGTCTTACAATGAGCAGTTCTTC. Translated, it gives CASSDIGTGSYNEQFF.

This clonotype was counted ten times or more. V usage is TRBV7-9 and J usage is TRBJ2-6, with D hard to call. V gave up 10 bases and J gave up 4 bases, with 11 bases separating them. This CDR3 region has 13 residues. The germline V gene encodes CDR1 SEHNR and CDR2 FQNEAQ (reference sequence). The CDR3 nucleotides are TGTGCCACCTCCTCGTCCGGGGCCAACGTCCTGACTTTC. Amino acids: CATSSSGANVLTF.

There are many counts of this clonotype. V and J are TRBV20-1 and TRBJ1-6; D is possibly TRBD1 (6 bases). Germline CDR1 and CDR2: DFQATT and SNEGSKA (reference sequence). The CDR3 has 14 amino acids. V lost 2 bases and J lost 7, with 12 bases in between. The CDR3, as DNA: TGCAGTGCTAGACAATTGACAGGCAATTCACCCCTCCACTTT. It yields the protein CSARQLTGNSPLHF.

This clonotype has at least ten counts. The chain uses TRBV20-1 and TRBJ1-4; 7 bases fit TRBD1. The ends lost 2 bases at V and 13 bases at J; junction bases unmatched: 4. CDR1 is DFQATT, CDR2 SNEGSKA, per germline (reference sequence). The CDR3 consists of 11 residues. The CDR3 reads CSARPWDRLFF. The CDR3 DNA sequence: TGCAGTGCTAGACCCTGGGACAGACTGTTTTTT.

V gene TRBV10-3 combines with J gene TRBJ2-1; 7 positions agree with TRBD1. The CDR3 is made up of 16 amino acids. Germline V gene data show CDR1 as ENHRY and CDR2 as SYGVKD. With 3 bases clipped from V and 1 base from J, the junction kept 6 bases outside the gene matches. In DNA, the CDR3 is TGTGCCATCAGTGACGGCAGGGGGTATTCCTACAATGAGCAGTTCTTC. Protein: CAISDGRGYSYNEQFF.